This TCR beta chain was found in a study of blood T cell repertoires in COVID-19 (dated by TCRdb to the early 2020s). At the level of the whole study: Collaborator samples came from the United States, Italy and Spain and covered acute and convalescent phases of COVID-19. The prospective study material was composed of cDNA or gDNA derived from T cells, B-cell-depleted T cells, or PBMCs. The dataset comprised deeply sampled blood TCRbeta repertoires from subjects exposed to, actively infected with, or recovered from COVID-19. The repertoires were made available in a free public database intended to serve as a resource for research on the immune response to SARS-CoV-2. Samples came from the ongoing ImmuneRACE study (first 160 participants) plus 1,254 subjects from 6 global collaborators. The sample metadata nearly always contained a de-identified subject ID, COVID-19 status, age in years and sex. Where available, HLA class I and class II types were obtained from metadata supplied by the sample provider rather than from assay-based typing. Findings and caveats that apply to the study as a whole: The amount of clinical and demographic metadata varied by source and participant and was provided uncurated.

The immunoSEQ Assay, a bias-controlled multiplex PCR, was used to amplify TCRbeta CDR3 regions from genomic DNA. On the authors' methods: Nucleated cell counts per sample were estimated from amplification of reference gene primers within the assay. Sequence reads were collapsed and filtered to measure the absolute abundance of every unique TCRbeta CDR3 rearrangement. Productive Simpson clonality was computed per sample as the square root of Simpson's diversity index over productive rearrangements. As stored in TCRdb, this immuneACCESS dataset retains in-frame rearrangements with V and J assigned. A fraction of the clones does not appear; measured against another copy, unresolved V genes explain less than half of the discrepancy, and the remainder lacks a known reason. Clonal size and the V and J genes are those of that table, whereas D and trimming came from the DNA. The sample has approximately 200,000 clones on record, almost 90% of them singletons. The ten largest account for about 2.5% of the sample.

The CDR1 and CDR2 encoded by the germline V gene (reference sequence) are SGHNT and YYREEE. V ends up 4 bases short and J 4 bases short, with an unmatched junction base count of 9. The CDR3 measures 15 amino acids from cysteine to phenylalanine. Solely the CDR3 DNA is kept, with 45 bases framed from the first base. A note on this clone: The antigen this receptor binds is unknown. No base qualities exist here, and no much larger clone lies one base off it.

Collaborating institutions collected whole blood in K2EDTA tubes following their own protocols. For TCRbeta analysis, collaborator samples were shipped as frozen whole blood, as isolated PBMCs, or as DNA extracted from either sample type. This clonotype was sampled from a woman aged 60 to 75 with acute or convalescent COVID-19. Input material: peripheral blood. This receptor chain uses TRBV5-4 and TRBJ1-2; 8 bases in the junction line up with TRBD1. The nucleotide sequence reads TGTGCCAGCAGCCAAACAGGACAGGGACTCTATGGCTACACCTTC. Translated, this is CASSQTGQGLYGYTF.